The sequence of this T cell receptor (beta chain) was determined in a study of T-cell reconstitution after alpha-beta-depleted transplantation in children. Whole-study findings and limits: A year had passed since transplant, and T-cell counts and diversity by then came mostly from newly produced T cells. In patients about two months after transplant, alpha-beta T cells reportedly arose from several hundred expanded graft clones.

V was shortened by 0 bases and J by 4 bases, with 8 bases between the two germline ends. CDR1 MGHRA and CDR2 YSYEKL come from the germline V gene. The CDR3 covers 14 residues. Unique molecular identifiers were incorporated into the prepared TCRbeta library. TCRdb used MiXCR to reprocess the PCR reads, holding one entry per CDR3 protein. The table lists approximately 980,000 distinct CDR3 sequences, roughly 29% of them singletons. Points on this clonotype: Its antigen is undetermined.

The sample consisted of PBMCs, mostly from graft donor cells, taken 360 days after TCRalphabeta/CD19-depleted stem cell transplant. The chain joins TRBV4-1 to TRBJ2-3; no reliable D call. This TCR was recovered from a boy less than two years old who had a stem cell transplant for SCID, so the T cells may come from the graft donor. The CDR3, as DNA: TGCGCCAGCAGCCAAGAGAGCTGGGCAGATACGCAGTATTTT. Amino acid sequence: CASSQESWADTQYF.